This T cell receptor beta chain was sequenced during a study of control samples from healthy donors and cancer patients. Sequencing was performed with immunoSEQ multiplex PCR; in TCRdb, only in-frame clones are kept and a portion is missing. Of some 80,000 clones in the sample, roughly 92% were seen once. This CDR3 is 13 amino acids long. V shed 7 bases and J 1 base; nucleotides not matched to a gene: 5. CDR1 SGHNT and CDR2 YYREEE come from the germline V gene (reference sequence). What was sequenced was blood. This chain uses TRBV5-4 with TRBJ2-7; 7 nucleotides align to TRBD1. This clonotype was obtained from an older woman in good health. CDR3 sequence: CASGKQGSYEQYF. The CDR3 DNA follows: TGTGCCAGCGGGAAACAGGGGTCCTACGAGCAGTACTTC.